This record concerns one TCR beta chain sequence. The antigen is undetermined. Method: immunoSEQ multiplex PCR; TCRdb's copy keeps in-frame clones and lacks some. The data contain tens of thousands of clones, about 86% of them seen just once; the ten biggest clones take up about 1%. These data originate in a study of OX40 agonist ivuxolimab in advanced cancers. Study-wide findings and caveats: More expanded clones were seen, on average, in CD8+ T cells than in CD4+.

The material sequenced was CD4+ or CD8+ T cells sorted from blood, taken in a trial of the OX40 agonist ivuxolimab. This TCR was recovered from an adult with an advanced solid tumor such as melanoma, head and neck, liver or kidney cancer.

The CDR3 nucleotides read TGTGCCTGGAGAGATAAAGCCAGGGGATTTAATTCACCCCTCCACTTT. Translated: CAWRDKARGFNSPLHF. The V and J genes are TRBV30 and TRBJ1-6, with D tentatively TRBD1 (6 bases). This CDR3 has 16 residues. Germline assignment: CDR1 GTSNPN and CDR2 SVGIG (reference sequence). V was trimmed by 3 bases and J by 6 bases, leaving 18 bases between them.